These 14 T cell receptor beta chains were all obtained from the same sample, sequenced in a study of T cells in Graves' hyperthyroidism and ophthalmopathy. Researchers took RNA transcripts and amplified the TCR beta CDR3 regions from them. HTBI primers were the set used in a first-round RT-PCR of the TCR CDR3. From the multiplex PCR reads, TCRdb called clonotypes with MiXCR, one entry per CDR3 protein. There are about 600,000 distinct CDR3 sequences in the sample; around 15% occur only once, and approximately 3.5% lies in the top ten. Specimen: blood. These receptors were collected from a woman between 35 and 50 years old with Graves' ophthalmopathy.

This clonotype was detected only a few times. The V and J genes are TRBV5-1 and TRBJ2-7; D uncertain. Germline V gives CDR1 SGHRS, CDR2 YFSETQ. V was shortened by 1 base and J by 2 bases, with 10 bases between the two germline ends. The CDR3 has 14 residues. CDR3 in amino acids: CASSLNTLTYEQYF. CDR3 DNA sequence: TGCGCCAGCAGCTTGAATACTCTTACCTACGAGCAGTACTTC.

As for this clonotype: This may be a read error: a much more frequent sequence differs by one nucleotide. The chain has TRBV19 and TRBJ2-5; D ambiguous. Trimming removed 5 bases at V and 1 base at J, with 11 bases between. Germline lookup yields CDR1 LNHDA and CDR2 SQIVND (reference sequence). This CDR3 region has 14 residues. The CDR3 DNA is TGTGCCAGTAGTCCAAAGGACGTCCAAGAGACCCAGTACTTC. Its protein product is CASSPKDVQETQYF.

The table lists this clonotype with many counts. The rearrangement links TRBV30 to TRBJ2-5; weak D call: TRBD2 (6 bases). The CDR3 is 13 amino acids. In germline, CDR1 is GTSNPN, CDR2 SVGIG (reference sequence). V dropped 3 bases and J dropped 5 bases, with 13 bases sitting between them. The CDR3 DNA reads as TGTGCCTGGAGCCCCACCGGAGGGGAGACCCAGTACTTC. Translating gives CAWSPTGGETQYF.

This clonotype was picked up a small number of times. The chain has TRBV19 and TRBJ1-1, with TRBD1 matching over 10 bases. V lost 6 bases, J lost 0 bases, and 4 bases stayed unmatched. CDR1 is LNHDA, CDR2 SQIVND, per germline (reference sequence). CDR3 length: 15 amino acids. CDR3 nucleotide sequence: TGTGCCAGTAGGGAGGGACAGGGGTTGAACACTGAAGCTTTCTTT. Translated, it gives CASREGQGLNTEAFF.

The sample holds many counts of this clonotype. The genes are TRBV30 and TRBJ1-6, with D possibly matching TRBD1 (5 bases). Germline CDR1 reads GTSNPN; CDR2 reads SVGIG (reference sequence). Trimming took 5 bases from V and 6 from J, leaving 17 bases between them. The CDR3 has 15 residues. The CDR3 loop is CAWQIQGSTNSPLHF. The CDR3 DNA is TGTGCCTGGCAGATCCAGGGATCTACTAATTCACCCCTCCACTTT.

This clonotype was observed at least ten times. The chain links TRBV6-1 to TRBJ2-6; D gene uncertain. This CDR3 contains 14 residues. V shed 5 bases and J shed 4 bases, with 9 bases lying between them. Per germline, CDR1 MNHNS and CDR2 SASEGT. The CDR3 DNA reads as TGTGCCAGCAGTAGGGAAGCCGGGGCCAACGTCCTGACTTTC. Encoded protein: CASSREAGANVLTF.

This clonotype was counted ten times or more. The V gene is TRBV5-1, the J gene TRBJ2-1; weak D call: TRBD2 (7 bases). Germline CDR1 and CDR2: SGHRS and YFSETQ. V lost 3 bases, J lost 3 bases, and 16 bases lay in between. The CDR3 totals 16 residues. CDR3 coding DNA: TGCGCCAGCAGCTCTTCTGGGCGGGGGCTCTACAATGAGCAGTTCTTC. It codes for CASSSSGRGLYNEQFF.

Of note for this clonotype: Just one base apart from a much larger clone, this may be a read error. This sequence joins TRBV30 and TRBJ1-2, with a weak D call TRBD1 (5 bases). CDR1 GTSNPN and CDR2 SVGIG come from the germline V gene (reference sequence). V lost 0 bases and J lost 9, with 8 bases in between. The length of the CDR3 is 11 residues. This chain's CDR3 is CAWSVGASYTF. CDR3 coding DNA: TGTGCCTGGAGTGTTGGGGCGAGCTACACCTTC.

The sample holds many counts of this clonotype. The chain carries TRBV11-2 and TRBJ2-7; D is perhaps TRBD1 (8 bases). CDR3 length: 16 residues. Looked up from germline, CDR1 is SGHAT and CDR2 is FQNNGV. Trimming left V 7 bases short and J 3 bases short, with 22 bases between. Here the CDR3 DNA reads TGTGCCAGCAACAGGGGGGGCCAAAGCGGGTTCTACGAGCAGTACTTC. Protein product: CASNRGGQSGFYEQYF.

This clonotype was counted at least ten times. This sequence joins TRBV10-3 and TRBJ2-1, with 7 bases that match TRBD1. The germline V gene has CDR1 ENHRY and CDR2 SYGVKD. This CDR3 is built from 13 residues. The junction had 1 base not matched to a gene; V was cut back by 2 bases and J by 6 bases. In DNA form, the CDR3 reads TGTGCCATCAGTGAGAAGGGGGCCAATGAGCAGTTCTTC. The encoded protein is CAISEKGANEQFF.

About this clonotype itself: With a much larger clone just one base away, this may be a read error. The chain uses TRBV2 and TRBJ2-5, with D maybe TRBD2 (7 bases). CDR3 size: 13 residues. Germline V gene sequence: CDR1 SNHLY, CDR2 FYNNEI. V gave up 7 bases and J gave up 1 base, with 10 bases separating them. CDR3 coding DNA: TGTGCCAGCAAGGGGGGGCTCCAAGAGACCCAGTACTTC. As protein: CASKGGLQETQYF. Full variable domain (missing parts from reference TRBV2 and TRBJ2-5): EPEVTQTPSHQVTQMGQEVILRCVPISNHLYFYWYRQILGQKVEFLVSFYNNEISEKSEIFDDQFSVERPDGSNFTLKIRSTKLEDSAMYFCASKGGLQETQYFGPGTRLLVL.

On this clonotype itself: Given a much more abundant clone one base away, this may be a read error. The chain uses TRBV10-3 and TRBJ1-1, with D unresolved. The CDR3 totals 13 residues. Trimming pared 3 bases from V and 0 bases from J, leaving 5 bases between. Germline loops: CDR1 ENHRY, CDR2 SYGVKD. Written as DNA, the CDR3 is TGTGCCATCAGTGAAGGGTTGAACACTGAAGCTTTCTTT. Amino acids: CAISEGLNTEAFF.

This clonotype was seen at least ten times. A junction end diverges from the germline sequence, so it may reflect a read error. V usage is TRBV5-1 and J usage is TRBJ2-5; 7 positions agree with TRBD1. The CDR3 consists of 13 residues. CDR1 is SGHRS, CDR2 YFSETQ, per germline. The CDR3 nucleotides are TGTGCCAGCAGCAGGGGACAGCAAGAGACCCAGTACTTC. The encoded protein is CASSRGQQETQYF.

The chain couples TRBV20-1 to TRBJ1-4, with TRBD1 matching 12 bases. The V segment lost 6 bases and the J segment 10 bases; nucleotides outside the gene matches: 12. There are 15 residues in the CDR3. CDR1 and CDR2 (germline): DFQATT, SNEGSKA (reference sequence). CDR3 bases: TGCAGTGCAAAGCAGGGGACAGGGGGCGGGGGAAAACTGTTTTTT. As protein: CSAKQGTGGGGKLFF.